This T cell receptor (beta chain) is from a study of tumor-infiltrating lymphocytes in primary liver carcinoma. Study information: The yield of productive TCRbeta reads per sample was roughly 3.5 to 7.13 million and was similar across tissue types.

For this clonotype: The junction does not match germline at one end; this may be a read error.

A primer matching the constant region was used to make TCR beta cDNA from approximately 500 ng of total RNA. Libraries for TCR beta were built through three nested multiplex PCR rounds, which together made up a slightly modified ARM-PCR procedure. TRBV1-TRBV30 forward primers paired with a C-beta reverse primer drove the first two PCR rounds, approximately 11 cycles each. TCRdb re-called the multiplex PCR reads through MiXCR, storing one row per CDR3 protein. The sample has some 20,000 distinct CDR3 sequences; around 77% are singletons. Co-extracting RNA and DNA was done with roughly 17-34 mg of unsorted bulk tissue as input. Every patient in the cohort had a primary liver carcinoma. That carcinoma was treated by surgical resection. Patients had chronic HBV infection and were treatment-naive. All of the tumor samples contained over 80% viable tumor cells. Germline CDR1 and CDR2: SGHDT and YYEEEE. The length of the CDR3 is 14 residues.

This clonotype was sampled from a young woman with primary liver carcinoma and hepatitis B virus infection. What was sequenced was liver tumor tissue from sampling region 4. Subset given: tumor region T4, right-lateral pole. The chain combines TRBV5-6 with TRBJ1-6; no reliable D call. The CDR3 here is CASSLVVLGSPLRF. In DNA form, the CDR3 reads TGTGCCAGTAGCTTGGTAGTACTGGGATCACCCCTCCGCTTT.